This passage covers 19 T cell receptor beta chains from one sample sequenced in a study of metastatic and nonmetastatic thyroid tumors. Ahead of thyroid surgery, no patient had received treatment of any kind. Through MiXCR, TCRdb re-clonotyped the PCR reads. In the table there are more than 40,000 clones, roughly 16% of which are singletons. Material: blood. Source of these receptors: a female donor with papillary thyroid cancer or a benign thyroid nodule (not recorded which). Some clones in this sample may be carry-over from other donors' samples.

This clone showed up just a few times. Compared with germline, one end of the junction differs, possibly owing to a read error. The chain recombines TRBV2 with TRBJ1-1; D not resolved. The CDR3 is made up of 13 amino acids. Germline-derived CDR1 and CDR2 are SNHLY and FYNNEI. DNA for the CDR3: TGTGCCAGCAATGCCCTTCGACCGTCGGAAGCCTTCTTT. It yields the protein CASNALRPSEAFF.

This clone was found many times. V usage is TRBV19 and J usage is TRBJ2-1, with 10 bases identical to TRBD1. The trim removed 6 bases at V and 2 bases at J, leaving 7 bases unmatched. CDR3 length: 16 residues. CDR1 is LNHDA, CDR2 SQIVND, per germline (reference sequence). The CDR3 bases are TGTGCCAGTAGACACCGGACAGGGGGGACCTACAATGAGCAGTTCTTC. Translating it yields CASRHRTGGTYNEQFF.

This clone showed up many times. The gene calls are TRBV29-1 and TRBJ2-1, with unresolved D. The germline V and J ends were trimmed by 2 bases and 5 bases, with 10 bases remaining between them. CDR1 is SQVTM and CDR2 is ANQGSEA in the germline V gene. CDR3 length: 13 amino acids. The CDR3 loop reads CSVESSRHNEQFF. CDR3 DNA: TGCAGCGTTGAATCAAGCAGACACAATGAGCAGTTCTTC.

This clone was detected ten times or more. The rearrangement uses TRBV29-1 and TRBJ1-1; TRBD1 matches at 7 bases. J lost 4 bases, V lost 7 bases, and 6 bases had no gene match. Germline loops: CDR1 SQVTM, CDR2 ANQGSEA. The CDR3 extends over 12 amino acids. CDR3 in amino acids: CSALRTGTEAFF. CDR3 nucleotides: TGCAGCGCACTGAGGACAGGCACTGAAGCTTTCTTT. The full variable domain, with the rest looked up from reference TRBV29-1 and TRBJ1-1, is SAVISQKPSRDICQRGTSLTIQCQVDSQVTMMFWYRQQPGQSLTLIATANQGSEATYESGFVIDKFPISRPNLTFSTLTVSNMSPEDSSIYLCSALRTGTEAFFGQGTRLTVV.

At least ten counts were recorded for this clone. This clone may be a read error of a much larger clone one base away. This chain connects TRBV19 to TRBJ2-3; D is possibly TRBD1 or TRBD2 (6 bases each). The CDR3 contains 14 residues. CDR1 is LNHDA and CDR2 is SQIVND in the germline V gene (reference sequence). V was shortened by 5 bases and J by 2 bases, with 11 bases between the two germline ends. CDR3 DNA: TGTGCCAGTAGTCGGGGGCGGCTCACAGATACGCAGTATTTT. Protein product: CASSRGRLTDTQYF.

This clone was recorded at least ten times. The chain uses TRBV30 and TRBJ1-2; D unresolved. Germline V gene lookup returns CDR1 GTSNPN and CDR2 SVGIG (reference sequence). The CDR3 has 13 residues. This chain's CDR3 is CAALSAFWHGYTF. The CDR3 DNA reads TGTGCTGCCCTCTCTGCCTTCTGGCATGGCTACACCTTC.

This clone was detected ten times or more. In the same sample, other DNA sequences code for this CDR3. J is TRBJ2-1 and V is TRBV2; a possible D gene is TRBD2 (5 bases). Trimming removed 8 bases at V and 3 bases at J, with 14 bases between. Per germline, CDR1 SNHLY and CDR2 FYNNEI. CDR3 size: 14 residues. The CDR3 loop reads CASLLRESYNEQFF. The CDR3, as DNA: TGTGCCAGCTTGTTGAGGGAGAGCTACAATGAGCAGTTCTTC.

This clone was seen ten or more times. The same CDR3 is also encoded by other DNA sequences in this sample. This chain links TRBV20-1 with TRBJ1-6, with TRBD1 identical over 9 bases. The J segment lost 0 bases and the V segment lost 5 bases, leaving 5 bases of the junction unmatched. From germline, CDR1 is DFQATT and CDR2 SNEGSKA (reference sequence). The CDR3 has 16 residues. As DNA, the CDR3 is TGCAGTGCTCGACAGGGGGGCAGCTCCTATAATTCACCCCTCCACTTT. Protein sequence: CSARQGGSSYNSPLHF.

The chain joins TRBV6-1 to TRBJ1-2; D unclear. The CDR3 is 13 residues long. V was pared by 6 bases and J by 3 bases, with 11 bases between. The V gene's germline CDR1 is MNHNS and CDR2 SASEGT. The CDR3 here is CASRPGRDYGYTF. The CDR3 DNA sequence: TGTGCCAGCAGACCAGGACGGGACTATGGCTACACCTTC.

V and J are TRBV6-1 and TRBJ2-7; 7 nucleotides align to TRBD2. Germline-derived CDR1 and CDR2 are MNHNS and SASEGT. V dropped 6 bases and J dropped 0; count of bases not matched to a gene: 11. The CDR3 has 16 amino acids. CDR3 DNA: TGTGCCAGCAGGCCCCGACTAGCTCTTAGCTCCTACGAGCAGTACTTC. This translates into CASRPRLALSSYEQYF.

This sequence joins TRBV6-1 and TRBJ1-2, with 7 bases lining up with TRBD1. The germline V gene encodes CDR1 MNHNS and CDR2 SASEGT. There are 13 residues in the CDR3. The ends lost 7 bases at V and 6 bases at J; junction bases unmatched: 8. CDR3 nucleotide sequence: TGTGCCAGCACCTGTGACAGGGCAAATGGCTACACCTTC. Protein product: CASTCDRANGYTF.

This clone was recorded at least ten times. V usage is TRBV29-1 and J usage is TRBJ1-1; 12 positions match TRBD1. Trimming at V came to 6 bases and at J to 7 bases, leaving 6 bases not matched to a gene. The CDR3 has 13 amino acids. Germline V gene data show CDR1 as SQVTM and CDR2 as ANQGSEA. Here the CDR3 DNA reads TGCAGCGTGTCGGGACAGGGGGCCGGTGAAGCTTTCTTT. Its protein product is CSVSGQGAGEAFF.

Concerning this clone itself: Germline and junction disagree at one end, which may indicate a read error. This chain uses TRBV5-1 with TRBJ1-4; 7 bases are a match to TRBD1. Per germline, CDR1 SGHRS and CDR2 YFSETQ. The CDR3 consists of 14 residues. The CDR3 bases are TGCGCCAGCAGCTCACAGGGGTGGGATGAAAGACTGTTTTTT. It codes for CASSSQGWDERLFF.

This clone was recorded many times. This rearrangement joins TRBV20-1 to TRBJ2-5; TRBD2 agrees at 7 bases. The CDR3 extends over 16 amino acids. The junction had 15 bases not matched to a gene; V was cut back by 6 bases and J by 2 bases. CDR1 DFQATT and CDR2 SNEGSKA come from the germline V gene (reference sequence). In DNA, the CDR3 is TGCAGTGCACCCCCCGGCGGGAGAAGTATGCAAGAGACCCAGTACTTC. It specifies CSAPPGGRSMQETQYF.

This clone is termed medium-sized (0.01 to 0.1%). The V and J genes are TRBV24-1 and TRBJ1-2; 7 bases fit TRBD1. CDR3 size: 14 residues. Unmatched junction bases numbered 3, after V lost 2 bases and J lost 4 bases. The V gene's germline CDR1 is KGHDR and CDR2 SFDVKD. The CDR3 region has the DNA TGTGCCACCAGTGATTCCCAGGGGGTCTATGGCTACACCTTC. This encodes CATSDSQGVYGYTF.

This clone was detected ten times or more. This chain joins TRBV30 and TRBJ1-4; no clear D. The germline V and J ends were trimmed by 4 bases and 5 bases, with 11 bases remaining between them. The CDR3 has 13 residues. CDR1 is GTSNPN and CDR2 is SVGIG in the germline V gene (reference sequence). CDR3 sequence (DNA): TGTGCCTGGAATAGACGGATGAATGAAAAACTGTTTTTT. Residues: CAWNRRMNEKLFF.

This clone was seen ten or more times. Written as DNA, the CDR3 is TGTGCCTGGAGTGTATCGGCAGGGGGCACTGAAGCTTTCTTT. Its protein product is CAWSVSAGGTEAFF. The V gene is TRBV30, the J gene TRBJ1-1; 7 bases fit TRBD1. The germline CDR1 and CDR2 sequences are GTSNPN and SVGIG (reference sequence). This CDR3 comprises 14 residues. V shed 0 bases and J 4 bases; nucleotides not matched to a gene: 5.

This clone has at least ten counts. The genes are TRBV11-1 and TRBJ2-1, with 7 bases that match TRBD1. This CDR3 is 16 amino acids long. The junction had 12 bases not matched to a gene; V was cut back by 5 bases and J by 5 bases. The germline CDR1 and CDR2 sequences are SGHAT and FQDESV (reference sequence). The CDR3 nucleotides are TGTGCCAGCAGCCCTCCGGGACAGACTTTCAACAATGAGCAGTTCTTC. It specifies CASSPPGQTFNNEQFF. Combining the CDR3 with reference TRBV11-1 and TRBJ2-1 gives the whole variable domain EAEVAQSPRYKITEKSQAVAFWCDPISGHATLYWYRQILGQGPELLVQFQDESVVDDSQLPKDRFSAERLKGVDSTLKIQPAELGDSAMYLCASSPPGQTFNNEQFFGPGTRLTVL.

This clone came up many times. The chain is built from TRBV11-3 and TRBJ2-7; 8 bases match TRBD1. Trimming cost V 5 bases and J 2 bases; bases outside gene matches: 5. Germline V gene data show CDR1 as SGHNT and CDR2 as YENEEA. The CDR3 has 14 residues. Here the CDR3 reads CASSQGAGTYEQYF. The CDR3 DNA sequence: TGTGCCAGCAGCCAGGGGGCAGGTACCTACGAGCAGTACTTC.